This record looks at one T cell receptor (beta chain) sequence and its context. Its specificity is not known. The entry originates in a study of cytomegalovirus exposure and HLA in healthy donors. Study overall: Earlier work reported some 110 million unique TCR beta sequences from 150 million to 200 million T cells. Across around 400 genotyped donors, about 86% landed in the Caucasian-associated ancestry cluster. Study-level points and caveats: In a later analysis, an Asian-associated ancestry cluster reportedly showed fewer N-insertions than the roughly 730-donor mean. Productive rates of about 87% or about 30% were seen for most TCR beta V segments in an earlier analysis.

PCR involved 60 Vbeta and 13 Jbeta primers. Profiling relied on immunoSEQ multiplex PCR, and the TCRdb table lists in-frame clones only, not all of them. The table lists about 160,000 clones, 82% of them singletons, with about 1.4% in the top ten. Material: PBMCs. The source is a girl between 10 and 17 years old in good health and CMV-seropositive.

CDR3 nucleotide sequence: TGTGCCAGCAGTGTAGCGGGACCACACTCCTACAATGAGCAGTTCTTC. Protein sequence: CASSVAGPHSYNEQFF. The chain uses TRBV11-2 and TRBJ2-1, with 8 positions matching TRBD2. CDR1 SGHAT and CDR2 FQNNGV come from the germline V gene. V shed 6 bases, J shed 0 bases, and the junction held 7 bases outside the gene matches. This CDR3 is built from 16 residues.